These 29 T cell receptor beta chains came from one sample sequenced in a study of blood T cell repertoires in COVID-19. Repertoires were generated with immunoSEQ multiplex PCR, while TCRdb's copy carries only in-frame clones and drops some. The table lists 490,000 or so clones, approximately 91% of them singletons. The material sequenced was PBMCs or T cells enriched from blood (not recorded which). These receptors originate from a woman aged 60-75 years who had recovered from COVID-19.

This CDR3 reads CASSPGTGVILPLHF. The CDR3 bases are TGTGCCAGCTCGCCAGGGACAGGAGTAATTCTACCCCTCCACTTT. The V call is TRBV18, the J call TRBJ1-6; TRBD1 aligns across 8 bases. CDR1 KGHSH and CDR2 LQKENI come from the germline V gene. The V and J ends lost 6 bases and 12 bases, in that order; junction bases with no gene match: 13. The CDR3 runs 15 residues.

The V call is TRBV15, the J call TRBJ1-6; TRBD1 is a possible D gene (6 bases). The ends were cut back, 5 bases at V and 9 bases at J, with 17 bases in the middle. Germline CDR1 and CDR2: LNHNV and YYDKDF (reference sequence). CDR3 length: 15 amino acids. The CDR3 loop is CATSSRRGASSPLHF. For the CDR3, the DNA is TGTGCCACCAGCTCGCGTCGGGGGGCAAGTTCACCCCTCCACTTT.

V gene TRBV6-5 combines with J gene TRBJ2-2; the match to TRBD1 covers 7 bases. Losses at the gene ends were 2 bases for V and 6 bases for J; bases not matched to a gene: 9. Germline CDR1 MNHEY, CDR2 SVGAGI. The CDR3 runs to 16 residues. CDR3 nucleotide sequence: TGTGCCAGCAGTTACCGAAGAACAGGGGTACCCGGGGAGCTGTTTTTT. It yields the protein CASSYRRTGVPGELFF.

The chain uses TRBV9 and TRBJ2-2; 10 nucleotides match TRBD1. The trim removed 3 bases at V and 1 base at J, leaving 6 bases unmatched. This CDR3 contains 17 residues. Germline V gene lookup returns CDR1 SGDLS and CDR2 YYNGEE. The CDR3 reads CASSDIGDRGNTGELFF. Here the CDR3 DNA reads TGTGCCAGCAGCGATATAGGGGACAGGGGGAACACCGGGGAGCTGTTTTTT.

This chain uses TRBV10-3 with TRBJ1-6; D might be TRBD1 (6 bases). Trimming took off 2 bases at V and 13 bases at J, with 27 bases between the two ends. The CDR3 length is 18 residues. Germline CDR1 ENHRY, CDR2 SYGVKD. The CDR3 bases are TGTGCCATCAGTGAGAGAAGGGAAAAGAAACAGGGAAGTCCGCCCCTCCACTTT. This codes for CAISERREKKQGSPPLHF.

The rearrangement joins TRBV2 to TRBJ1-5; 9 bases align to TRBD1. From germline, CDR1 is SNHLY and CDR2 FYNNEI. V was clipped by 8 bases and J by 0 bases; unmatched bases: 11. CDR3 length: 17 amino acids. CDR3 protein: CASCGQGSPYSNQPQHF. The CDR3 region has the DNA TGTGCCAGCTGTGGACAGGGGAGCCCGTATAGCAATCAGCCCCAGCATTTT.

The V call is TRBV24-1, the J call TRBJ2-5; a possible D gene is TRBD1 (5 bases). Per germline, CDR1 KGHDR and CDR2 SFDVKD. The CDR3 has 15 amino acids. V shed 2 bases and J shed 2 bases, with 11 bases lying between them. The DNA of the CDR3 is TGTGCCACCAGTGATTCGGTGGGGCTTCAAGAGACCCAGTACTTC. This codes for CATSDSVGLQETQYF.

The chain has TRBV4-1 and TRBJ2-6, with 12 bases lining up with TRBD2. The CDR3 has 19 amino acids. Germline V lookup: CDR1 MGHRA, CDR2 YSYEKL. J lost 0 bases, V lost 0 bases, and 3 bases had no gene match. CDR3 sequence reads: CASSQDGLAGLSGANVLTF. As DNA, the CDR3 is TGCGCCAGCAGCCAAGATGGACTAGCGGGGCTCTCTGGGGCCAACGTCCTGACTTTC.

The chain joins TRBV30 to TRBJ1-2, with 7 bases aligning to TRBD1. Trimming cost V 5 bases and J 7 bases; bases outside gene matches: 7. Germline V gene data show CDR1 as GTSNPN and CDR2 as SVGIG (reference sequence). The CDR3 consists of 12 residues. This CDR3 is CAWQIGTVGYTF. CDR3 nucleotides: TGTGCCTGGCAAATCGGGACAGTTGGCTACACCTTC.

This chain uses TRBV24-1 with TRBJ2-5; 8 bases are a match to TRBD2. The J segment lost 2 bases and the V segment lost 9 bases, leaving 4 bases of the junction unmatched. Germline CDR1 reads KGHDR; CDR2 reads SFDVKD. The CDR3 loop spans 13 amino acids. Here the CDR3 reads CATARGGQETQYF. The CDR3 nucleotides are TGTGCCACCGCCCGGGGGGGACAAGAGACCCAGTACTTC.

The chain combines TRBV5-1 with TRBJ2-6, with a tentative D call TRBD2 (6 bases). Germline V gives CDR1 SGHRS, CDR2 YFSETQ. The CDR3 loop spans 14 amino acids. The ends were cut back, 2 bases at V and 7 bases at J, with 10 bases in the middle. CDR3 sequence: CASSFWGVANVLTF. DNA for the CDR3: TGCGCCAGCAGCTTCTGGGGGGTTGCCAACGTCCTGACTTTC. The whole variable domain, filled in from reference TRBV5-1 and TRBJ2-6, reads KAGVTQTPRYLIKTRGQQVTLSCSPISGHRSVSWYQQTPGQGLQFLFEYFSETQRNKGNFPGRFSGRQFSNSRSEMNVSTLELGDSALYLCASSFWGVANVLTFGAGSRLTVL.

J is TRBJ2-1 and V is TRBV13; D remains unclear. The CDR3 has 12 amino acids. CDR1 and CDR2 from the germline V gene are PRHDT and FYEKMQ (reference sequence). V lost 6 bases and J lost 9, with 12 bases in between. CDR3 sequence: CASRLPPGEQFF. The CDR3 DNA sequence: TGTGCCAGCAGACTTCCTCCGGGTGAGCAGTTCTTC.

V usage is TRBV21-1 and J usage is TRBJ2-7; the D call TRBD1 from the table was never checked on the DNA. TRBV21-1 is assigned pseudogene status. CDR3 size: 14 residues. This chain's CDR3 is CASSNKGRGPEQYF. For the CDR3, the DNA is TGTGCCAGCAGCAATAAGGGCAGGGGACCCGAGCAGTACTTC.

The V gene is TRBV7-2, the J gene TRBJ1-4; no firm D call. V lost 1 base and J 8 bases, leaving 14 bases between the germline ends. This CDR3 is 15 amino acids long. In germline, CDR1 is SGHTA, CDR2 FQGNSA. CDR3 region: CASSLGFWSGEKLFF. Here the CDR3 DNA reads TGTGCCAGCAGCTTAGGGTTTTGGAGTGGGGAAAAACTGTTTTTT.

The rearrangement links TRBV5-1 to TRBJ1-2; no clear D gene. V lost 0 bases, J lost 8 bases, and 17 bases lay in between. This CDR3 region has 15 residues. Germline assignment: CDR1 SGHRS and CDR2 YFSETQ. The CDR3 loop is CASSLAAGQVEGYTF. The DNA of the CDR3 is TGCGCCAGCAGCTTGGCCGCTGGGCAGGTTGAGGGCTACACCTTC.

This chain uses TRBV7-2 with TRBJ2-7, with 7 bases that match TRBD2. CDR3 length equals 15 residues. In germline, CDR1 is SGHTA, CDR2 FQGNSA. The J segment lost 0 bases and the V segment lost 3 bases, leaving 5 bases of the junction unmatched. The CDR3: CASSFWGGSSYEQYF. For the CDR3, the DNA is TGTGCCAGCAGCTTCTGGGGGGGAAGCTCCTACGAGCAGTACTTC.

This chain uses TRBV29-1 with TRBJ2-7; TRBD2 might be the D (6 bases). Germline V gives CDR1 SQVTM, CDR2 ANQGSEA. V lost 1 base to trimming and J lost 6 bases, with 16 bases between them. The CDR3 extends over 14 amino acids. CDR3 in amino acids: CSVEGGTSIFEQYF. The CDR3 DNA is TGCAGCGTTGAAGGCGGGACCTCGATCTTCGAGCAGTACTTC.

This rearrangement joins TRBV13 to TRBJ1-1; D is undetermined. Germline V lookup: CDR1 PRHDT, CDR2 FYEKMQ (reference sequence). V was trimmed by 2 bases and J by 1 base, leaving 8 bases between them. CDR3 length: 14 residues. The CDR3 sequence is CASSLISENTEAFF. CDR3 nucleotides: TGTGCCAGCAGCTTAATCTCAGAGAACACTGAAGCTTTCTTT.

The chain couples TRBV12-3 or TRBV12-4 to TRBJ1-1; D remains unclear. Trimming removed 1 base at V and 11 bases at J, with 14 bases between. The CDR3 length is 13 residues. CDR3 residues: CASSLEWTSAAFF. CDR3 in DNA: TGTGCCAGCAGTTTAGAATGGACTTCCGCGGCTTTCTTT.

The DNA of the CDR3 is TGTGCCAGCAGCTTATCACTAGCGGGGGGGCGAGAGACCCAGTACTTC. Its protein is CASSLSLAGGRETQYF. The gene calls are TRBV5-6 and TRBJ2-5, with 13 bases identical to TRBD2. The CDR3 is made up of 16 amino acids. The germline V gene has CDR1 SGHDT and CDR2 YYEEEE. Trimming took 2 bases from V and 4 from J; bases not matched to a gene: 5.

V is TRBV7-9 and J is TRBJ2-7; D is unclear. Germline V gene lookup returns CDR1 SEHNR and CDR2 FQNEAQ (reference sequence). Trimming left V 5 bases short and J 1 base short, with 12 bases between. This CDR3 comprises 14 residues. The CDR3 sequence is CASSPRVSSYEQYV. Written as DNA, the CDR3 is TGTGCCAGCAGCCCCCGGGTCTCTTCCTACGAGCAGTACGTC.

The chain links TRBV9 to TRBJ2-6; D is unclear. V dropped 4 bases and J dropped 1 base, with 6 bases sitting between them. The CDR3 totals 14 residues. The germline V gene encodes CDR1 SGDLS and CDR2 YYNGEE. The CDR3 loop reads CASSRSSGANVLTF. DNA of the CDR3: TGTGCCAGCAGCAGGAGTTCTGGGGCCAACGTCCTGACTTTC.

V and J are TRBV18 and TRBJ1-3, with TRBD1 matching over 7 bases. With 3 bases clipped from V and 2 bases from J, the junction kept 4 bases outside the gene matches. From germline, CDR1 is KGHSH and CDR2 LQKENI. This CDR3 is built from 15 residues. DNA of the CDR3: TGTGCCAGCTCACCTGGCGACAGGGCTGGAAACACCATATATTTT. Translation: CASSPGDRAGNTIYF.

This chain uses TRBV6-2 or TRBV6-3 with TRBJ1-1; maybe TRBD1 (6 bases). The CDR3 covers 13 residues. CDR1 and CDR2 (germline): MNHEY, SVGEGT. Deletions cut 6 bases from V and 7 bases from J, with 15 bases between. The CDR3 spells CASSPSGQLEAFF. CDR3 nucleotides: TGTGCCAGCAGCCCCTCCGGACAGCTTGAAGCTTTCTTT.

This clone appeared a few times. The genes are TRBV5-1 and TRBJ2-7, with D possibly matching TRBD2 (5 bases). Trimming left V 0 bases short and J 2 bases short, with 12 bases between. Germline V gene lookup returns CDR1 SGHRS and CDR2 YFSETQ. The CDR3 runs to 15 residues. The CDR3 DNA sequence: TGCGCCAGCAGCTTGGCCGGTCTAGCAGCCTACGAGCAGTACTTC. Protein: CASSLAGLAAYEQYF.

This clone was detected only a few times. This rearrangement joins TRBV2 to TRBJ2-2; the D gene is possibly TRBD1 (6 bases). The germline CDR1 and CDR2 sequences are SNHLY and FYNNEI. The CDR3 has 13 residues. Trimming stripped 6 bases from V and 7 bases from J, with 12 bases between. CDR3 residues: CASSGRGYGELFF. CDR3 nucleotides: TGTGCCAGCAGCGGCAGGGGATACGGGGAGCTGTTTTTT.

The rearrangement uses TRBV19 and TRBJ1-2; 8 nucleotides agree with TRBD1. Germline lookup yields CDR1 LNHDA and CDR2 SQIVND (reference sequence). There are 14 residues in the CDR3. V lost 3 bases, J lost 8 bases, and 8 bases stayed unmatched. Here the CDR3 reads CASSIGRGLQGYTF. DNA of the CDR3: TGTGCCAGTAGTATTGGCAGGGGGCTACAGGGCTACACCTTC.

The J gene is TRBJ1-1, the V gene TRBV25-1, with 8 nucleotides matching TRBD1. The V and J ends lost 6 bases and 8 bases, in that order; junction bases with no gene match: 11. Germline V gene sequence: CDR1 MGHDK, CDR2 SYGVNS. The CDR3 runs 14 residues. The CDR3 DNA is TGTGCCAGCAGCACTTCAGGGGGCGCAAAAGAAGCTTTCTTT. Its translation: CASSTSGGAKEAFF.

The genes are TRBV4-1 and TRBJ2-7; D gene ambiguous. Germline loops: CDR1 MGHRA, CDR2 YSYEKL. This CDR3 contains 12 residues. Trimming cost V 0 bases and J 4 bases, with 4 bases left between them. The CDR3 is CASSQDVYEQYV. CDR3 nucleotides: TGCGCCAGCAGCCAAGACGTTTACGAGCAGTACGTC.